This T cell receptor beta chain stems from a study of blood T cell repertoires in COVID-19. Turning to the study itself: Both acute and convalescent COVID-19 samples were obtained from the United States, Italy and Spain. Sample material is recorded as cDNA or gDNA derived from T cells, B-cell-depleted T cells, or PBMCs.

The Seattle site enrolled patients during active infection and followed them longitudinally. With 0 bases clipped from V and 4 bases from J, the junction kept 4 bases outside the gene matches. This CDR3 region has 17 residues. The V gene's germline CDR1 is SGHNT and CDR2 YENEEA. Study processing details: Scientists estimated how many nucleated cells there were by amplifying reference gene primers. Method: immunoSEQ multiplex PCR; TCRdb's copy keeps in-frame clones and lacks some. V and J calls and clone size are copied from that table; D and trimming were computed from the DNA. This sample has 170,000 or so clones, with more than 75% found just once.

This TCR was sampled from a man between 60 and 75 years old with COVID-19, enrolled during active disease. This chain links TRBV11-3 with TRBJ2-1; TRBD2 matches at 12 bases. The sample taken for sequencing was peripheral blood. The CDR3 reads CASSLDPSGRAYNEQFF. The DNA of the CDR3 is TGTGCCAGCAGCTTAGATCCTAGCGGGAGGGCTTACAATGAGCAGTTCTTC.